What follows are 19 T cell receptor beta chains derived from one specimen sequenced in a study of T cell changes during pregnancy in multiple sclerosis. The assay was immunoSEQ multiplex PCR, and TCRdb's table has in-frame clones only and misses some. The data contain 20,000 to 25,000 clones, more than 85% of them seen just once; the ten biggest clones take up roughly 0.68%. The material sequenced was CD4+ T cells from peripheral blood mononuclear cells, taken after pregnancy. The receptors shown here come from a female donor in good health, enrolled as a control in a pregnancy study.

This clone came up a few times. The chain employs TRBV29-1 and TRBJ2-7; D gene ambiguous. The CDR3 has 20 residues. Germline loops: CDR1 SQVTM, CDR2 ANQGSEA. V lost 6 bases and J 3 bases, leaving 36 bases between the germline ends. The CDR3 DNA reads as TGCAGCGTGCACACGACCGTGCACACCCACGACCCCCGCGGCAGCTACGAGCAGTACTTC. Protein sequence: CSVHTTVHTHDPRGSYEQYF.

This clone was observed a few times. The V call is TRBV9, the J call TRBJ1-1; D perhaps matches TRBD1 (5 bases). The CDR3 spans 15 residues. Germline V lookup: CDR1 SGDLS, CDR2 YYNGEE. Deletions cut 1 base from V and 4 bases from J, with 14 bases between. The CDR3 sequence: CASSVLGQGSTEAFF. DNA for the CDR3: TGTGCCAGCAGCGTACTAGGTCAGGGAAGCACTGAAGCTTTCTTT.

The chain carries TRBV9 and TRBJ2-5, with TRBD2 as a possible D gene (5 bases). The CDR3 sequence is 15 residues long. The germline V gene encodes CDR1 SGDLS and CDR2 YYNGEE. Trimming took off 0 bases at V and 1 base at J, with 10 bases between the two ends. CDR3 DNA: TGTGCCAGCAGCGTAGACGTCCGGGGCCAAGAGACCCAGTACTTC. Amino acids: CASSVDVRGQETQYF.

V usage is TRBV29-1 and J usage is TRBJ2-1; 10 nucleotides agree with TRBD1. The CDR3 has 14 residues. CDR1 and CDR2 from the germline V gene are SQVTM and ANQGSEA. CDR3 in DNA: TGCACCAGCGTGGGGGACAGGGGAAGTCGGGAGCAGTTCTTC. Encoded protein: CTSVGDRGSREQFF.

J is TRBJ2-7 and V is TRBV6-1, with D possibly TRBD2 on 6 matching bases. With 2 bases removed from V and 3 bases from J, the gap between germline ends came to 17 bases. Per germline, CDR1 MNHNS and CDR2 SASEGT. This CDR3 has 16 residues. The CDR3: CASSEPRRDRVYEQYF. The CDR3 coding sequence is TGTGCCAGCAGTGAACCTAGGAGGGATCGCGTCTACGAGCAGTACTTC.

The chain combines TRBV19 with TRBJ2-7, with D maybe TRBD1 (6 bases). V was trimmed by 2 bases and J by 3 bases, leaving 8 bases between them. The V gene's germline CDR1 is LNHDA and CDR2 SQIVND (reference sequence). The CDR3 spans 13 residues. CDR3 in DNA: TGTGCCAGTAGTATACGGGACAACTACGAGCAGTACTTC. Protein: CASSIRDNYEQYF.

The J gene is TRBJ2-7, the V gene TRBV7-2; possible D gene TRBD2, 5 bases. The CDR3 contains 13 residues. The V and J ends lost 5 bases and 6 bases respectively, with 14 bases between them. Germline values: CDR1 SGHTA, CDR2 FQGNSA. The CDR3 spells CASSITGFGEQYF. DNA of the CDR3: TGTGCCAGCAGCATAACGGGGTTCGGCGAGCAGTACTTC.

This clone was observed a handful of times. The chain couples TRBV4-2 to TRBJ2-2; D may be TRBD2 (6 bases). There are 17 residues in the CDR3. Trimming took off 0 bases at V and 2 bases at J, with 13 bases between the two ends. Looked up from germline, CDR1 is LGHNA and CDR2 is YNFKEQ. The CDR3 reads CASSQDLHGSNTGELFF. The CDR3 coding sequence is TGTGCCAGCAGCCAAGATTTGCACGGGAGTAACACCGGGGAGCTGTTTTTT.

The chain links TRBV4-1 to TRBJ1-2; no firm D call. V was pared by 2 bases and J by 0 bases, with 4 bases between. Germline CDR1 MGHRA, CDR2 YSYEKL. The CDR3 runs 13 residues. CDR3 region: CASSQYSNYGYTF. In DNA form, the CDR3 reads TGCGCCAGCAGCCAATATTCTAACTATGGCTACACCTTC.

This clone was recorded only once. The chain recombines TRBV6-5 with TRBJ2-7, with 13 bases fitting TRBD2. Germline V gene data show CDR1 as MNHEY and CDR2 as SVGAGI. This CDR3 spans 14 amino acids. V gave up 6 bases and J gave up 6 bases; unmatched junction bases: 5. The CDR3 DNA follows: TGTGCCAGCAGACGGGGACTAGCGGGACCCGAGCAGTACTTC. It specifies CASRRGLAGPEQYF.

The chain links TRBV5-1 to TRBJ2-7; 7 bases are a match to TRBD1. CDR1 SGHRS and CDR2 YFSETQ come from the germline V gene. J lost 3 bases, V lost 1 base, and 7 bases had no gene match. This CDR3 comprises 15 residues. The CDR3 spells CASSLLQGVLYEQYF. CDR3 DNA: TGCGCCAGCAGCTTGTTGCAGGGGGTGCTCTACGAGCAGTACTTC.

The chain uses TRBV19 and TRBJ2-7; D not certain. Germline V gives CDR1 LNHDA, CDR2 SQIVND (reference sequence). Trimming removed 2 bases at V and 6 bases at J, with 11 bases between. The CDR3 totals 13 residues. CDR3 amino acids: CASSIKLLLEQYF. CDR3 nucleotides: TGTGCCAGTAGTATAAAATTACTACTCGAGCAGTACTTC.

The chain links TRBV27 to TRBJ2-3; 11 bases are a match to TRBD2. V lost 6 bases, J lost 4 bases, and 3 bases stayed unmatched. This CDR3 is 14 amino acids long. Germline V gives CDR1 MNHEY, CDR2 SMNVEV (reference sequence). For the CDR3, the DNA is TGTGCCAGCAGGCGACTAGCGGGGCCAGATACGCAGTATTTT. This translates into CASRRLAGPDTQYF.

The rearrangement uses TRBV6-6 and TRBJ1-2, with 10 bases matching TRBD1. CDR1 is MNHNY and CDR2 is SVGAGI in the germline V gene (reference sequence). The CDR3 contains 13 residues. Unmatched junction bases numbered 2, after V lost 6 bases and J lost 4 bases. Here the CDR3 reads CASSGQGGYGYTF. The DNA of the CDR3 is TGTGCCAGCAGCGGACAGGGGGGCTATGGCTACACCTTC.

This sequence joins TRBV9 and TRBJ2-4; TRBD2 matches 15 bases. Trimming took 5 bases from V and 14 from J; bases not matched to a gene: 11. The CDR3 runs 15 residues. The germline V gene has CDR1 SGDLS and CDR2 YYNGEE. CDR3 DNA: TGTGCCAGCAGGGGGCTCGGACTAGCGGGAGGGCCAGAGTACTTC. It encodes CASRGLGLAGGPEYF.

This clone is a singleton in its sample. This rearrangement joins TRBV15 to TRBJ2-1; D may be TRBD2 (6 bases). V was cut by 9 bases and J by 0 bases, with 15 bases left in between. The CDR3 runs 15 residues. From germline, CDR1 is LNHNV and CDR2 YYDKDF (reference sequence). DNA for the CDR3: TGTGCCACGCAAATAGCGGAGCCCTCCTACAATGAGCAGTTCTTC. This gives the protein CATQIAEPSYNEQFF. Combining the CDR3 with reference TRBV15 and TRBJ2-1 gives the whole variable domain DAMVIQNPRYQVTQFGKPVTLSCSQTLNHNVMYWYQQKSSQAPKLLFHYYDKDFNNEADTPDNFQSRRPNTSFCFLDIRSPGLGDTAMYLCATQIAEPSYNEQFFGPGTRLTVL.

The chain carries TRBV11-3 and TRBJ2-1, with 12 bases matching TRBD2. V was pared by 1 base and J by 6 bases, with 4 bases of the junction left unmatched. Germline CDR1 SGHNT, CDR2 YENEEA. The CDR3 sequence is 16 residues long. The DNA of the CDR3 is TGTGCCAGCAGCTTAGGGCTAGCGGGAGGGTTCAATGAGCAGTTCTTC. Translating it yields CASSLGLAGGFNEQFF.

The chain joins TRBV5-1 to TRBJ2-7; 10 nucleotides match TRBD2. This CDR3 has 16 residues. The V gene end was trimmed by 3 bases and the J gene end by 2 bases; junction bases not matched to a gene: 8. Germline V CDR1 and CDR2: SGHRS, YFSETQ. Here the CDR3 DNA reads TGCGCCAGCAGCTGGCCGTCTAGCGGGAGCACCTACGAGCAGTACTTC. Translation: CASSWPSSGSTYEQYF.

The count of this clone is one. V usage is TRBV28 and J usage is TRBJ1-5; D gene unclear. The CDR3 contains 10 residues. Trimming left V 7 bases short and J 5 bases short, with 3 bases between. Looked up from germline, CDR1 is MDHEN and CDR2 is SYDVKM. CDR3 sequence: CASNYQPQHF. DNA for the CDR3: TGTGCCAGCAACTATCAGCCCCAGCATTTT.